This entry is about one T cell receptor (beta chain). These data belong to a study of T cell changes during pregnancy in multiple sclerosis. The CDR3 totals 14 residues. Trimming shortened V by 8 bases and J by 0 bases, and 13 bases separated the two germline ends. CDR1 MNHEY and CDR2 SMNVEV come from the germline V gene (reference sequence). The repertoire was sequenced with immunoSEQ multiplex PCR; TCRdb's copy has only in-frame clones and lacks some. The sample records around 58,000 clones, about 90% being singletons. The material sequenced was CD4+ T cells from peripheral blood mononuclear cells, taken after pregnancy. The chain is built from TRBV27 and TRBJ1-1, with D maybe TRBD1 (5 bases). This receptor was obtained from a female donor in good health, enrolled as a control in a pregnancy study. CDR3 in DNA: TGTGCCAGCCGGCCCGCGGGGGTGAACACTGAAGCTTTCTTT. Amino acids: CASRPAGVNTEAFF.